One T cell receptor beta chain is described in this entry. Its specificity is unknown. TCRdb re-derived calls from the 5' RACE reads in MiXCR, one entry per CDR3 protein. The top ten clones hold 7% to 9% of a sample with about 560,000 distinct CDR3 sequences, 20% to 25% of them seen once. The CDR3 is 16 amino acids. The J segment lost 2 bases and the V segment lost 4 bases, leaving 9 bases of the junction unmatched. CDR1 and CDR2 from the germline V gene are SGHKS and YYEKEE (reference sequence). This entry belongs to a study of T-cell memory formation after mild COVID-19. Whole-study results and caveats: Pre-infection memory harbored some responding clones, suggesting cross-reactive memory joined.

The sequence derives from an adult woman who had mild COVID-19 (a few samples of this study predate the infection). Cell type and time point are not known. Sequenced sample: PBMCs or a T cell subset sorted from them (not recorded which). This chain connects TRBV5-5 to TRBJ1-5, with 7 bases matching TRBD1. DNA of the CDR3: TGTGCCAGCAGCCAGGGGGGCAGGGTGGGCAATCAGCCCCAGCATTTT. Translating gives CASSQGGRVGNQPQHF.